This T cell receptor beta chain was documented in a study of blood T cells in healthy people across ages. Across the study: Researchers report that template switching captured about one barcoded beta molecule per two T cells.

Peripheral blood was drawn, about 10 milliliters per donor. A minimum of 5.5 micrograms of total RNA was extracted per sample. Germline V gene data show CDR1 as MNHNS and CDR2 as SASEGT. The length of the CDR3 is 14 residues. V lost 2 bases and J lost 9, with 14 bases in between. With a J-beta primer mix and a sample-barcoded 5' primer, a second PCR ran 7 to 11 cycles. Each cDNA was tagged by a template-switch adaptor containing 12 random nucleotides. Each CDR3 protein is one row after TCRdb ran MiXCR on the 5' RACE reads. The sample consists of hundreds of thousands of distinct CDR3 sequences, about 61% of them appearing once.

Sequenced sample: blood. This sequence originates from a man in his forties in good health. The gene calls are TRBV6-1 and TRBJ2-1; possibly TRBD1 or TRBD2 for D (5 bases each). CDR3: CASSELRDPPEQFF. CDR3 bases: TGTGCCAGCAGTGAACTTCGGGACCCACCTGAGCAGTTCTTC.